This TCR beta chain is from a study of cytomegalovirus exposure and HLA in healthy donors. Trimming removed 7 bases at V and 2 bases at J, with 13 bases between. Germline lookup yields CDR1 SGDLS and CDR2 YYNGEE. CDR3 size: 13 residues. Primers included in the PCR were 60 Vbeta and 13 Jbeta primers. Clones were read by immunoSEQ multiplex PCR, and TCRdb kept only the in-frame ones, dropping some. The sample data list fewer than 200,000 clones. The source material was PBMCs. This clonotype was obtained from a man under 40 in good health and CMV-seronegative. The chain joins TRBV9 to TRBJ2-7; possible D gene TRBD2, 7 bases. CDR3 protein: CASAAGAPYEQYF. CDR3 nucleotide sequence: TGTGCCAGCGCGGCGGGGGCCCCCTACGAGCAGTACTTC. Full variable domain (outside the CDR3, taken from reference TRBV9 and TRBJ2-7): DSGVTQTPKHLITATGQRVTLRCSPRSGDLSVYWYQQSLDQGLQFLIQYYNGEERAKGNILERFSAQQFPDLHSELNLSSLELGDSALYFCASAAGAPYEQYFGPGTRLTVT.